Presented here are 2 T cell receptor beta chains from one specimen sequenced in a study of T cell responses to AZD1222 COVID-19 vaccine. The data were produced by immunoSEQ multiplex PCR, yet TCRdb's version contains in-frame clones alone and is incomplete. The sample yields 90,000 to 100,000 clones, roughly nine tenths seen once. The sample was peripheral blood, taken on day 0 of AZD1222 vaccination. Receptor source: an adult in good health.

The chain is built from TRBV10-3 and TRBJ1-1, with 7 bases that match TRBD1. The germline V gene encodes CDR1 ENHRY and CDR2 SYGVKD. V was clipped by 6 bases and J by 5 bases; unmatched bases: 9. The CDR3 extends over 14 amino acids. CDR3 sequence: CAISGDSTVTEAFF. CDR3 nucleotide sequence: TGTGCCATCAGCGGGGACAGTACTGTGACTGAAGCTTTCTTT.

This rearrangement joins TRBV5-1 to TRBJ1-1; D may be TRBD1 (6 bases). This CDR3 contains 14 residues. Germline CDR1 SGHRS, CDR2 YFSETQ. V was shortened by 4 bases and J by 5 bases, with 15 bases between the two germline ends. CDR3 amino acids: CASSGDTRLTEAFF. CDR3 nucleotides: TGCGCCAGCAGCGGGGACACCAGGCTTACTGAAGCTTTCTTT.